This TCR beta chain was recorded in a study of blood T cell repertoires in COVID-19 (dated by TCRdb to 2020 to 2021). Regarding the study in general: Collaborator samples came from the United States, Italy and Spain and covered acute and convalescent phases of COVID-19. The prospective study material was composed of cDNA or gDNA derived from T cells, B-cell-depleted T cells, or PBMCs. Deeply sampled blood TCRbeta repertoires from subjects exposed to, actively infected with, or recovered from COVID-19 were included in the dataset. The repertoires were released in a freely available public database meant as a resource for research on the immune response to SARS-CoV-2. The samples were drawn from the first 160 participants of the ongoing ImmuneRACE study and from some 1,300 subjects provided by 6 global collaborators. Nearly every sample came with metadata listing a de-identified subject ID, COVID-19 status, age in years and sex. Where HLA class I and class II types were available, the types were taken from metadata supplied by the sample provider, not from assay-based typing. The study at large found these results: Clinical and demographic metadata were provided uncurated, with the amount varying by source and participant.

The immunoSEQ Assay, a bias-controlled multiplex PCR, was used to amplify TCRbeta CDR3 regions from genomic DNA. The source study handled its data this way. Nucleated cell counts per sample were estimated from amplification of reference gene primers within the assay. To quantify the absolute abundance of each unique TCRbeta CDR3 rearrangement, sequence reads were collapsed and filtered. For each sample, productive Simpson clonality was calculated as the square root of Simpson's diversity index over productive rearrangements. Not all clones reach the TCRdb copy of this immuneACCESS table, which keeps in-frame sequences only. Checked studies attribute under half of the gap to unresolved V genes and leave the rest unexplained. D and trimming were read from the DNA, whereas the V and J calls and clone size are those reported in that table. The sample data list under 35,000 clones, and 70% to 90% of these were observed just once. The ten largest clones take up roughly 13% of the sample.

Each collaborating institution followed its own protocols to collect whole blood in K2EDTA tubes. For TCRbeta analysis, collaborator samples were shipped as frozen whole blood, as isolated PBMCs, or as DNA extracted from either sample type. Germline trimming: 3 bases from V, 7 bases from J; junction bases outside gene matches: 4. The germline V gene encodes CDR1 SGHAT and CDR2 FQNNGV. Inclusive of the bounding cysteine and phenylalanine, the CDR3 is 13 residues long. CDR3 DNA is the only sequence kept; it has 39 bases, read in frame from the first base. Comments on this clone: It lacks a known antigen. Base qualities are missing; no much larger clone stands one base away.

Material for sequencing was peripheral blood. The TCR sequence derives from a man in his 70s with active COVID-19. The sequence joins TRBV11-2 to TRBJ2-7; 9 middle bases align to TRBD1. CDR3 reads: CASSLGQGLEQYF. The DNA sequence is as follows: TGTGCCAGCAGCTTGGGACAGGGACTTGAGCAGTACTTC.